This T cell receptor beta chain emerged from a study of cytotoxic CD8 clonotypes in ibrutinib-treated CLL. Findings and limits, study-wide: Clonality rose at ibrutinib response and fell back toward baseline at progression.

T cells were sequenced at a targeted depth of 1 in 200,000 to 1 in 1 million. Sequenced by immunoSEQ multiplex PCR; TCRdb stores in-frame clones only, minus some. Here the sample spans 250,000 or so clones, 70% being singletons. As concerns this clone: Its cognate antigen is unknown.

Germline V CDR1 and CDR2: SGHTA, FQGTGA. The CDR3 has 14 residues. Trimming shortened V by 3 bases and J by 4 bases, and 9 bases separated the two germline ends. The genes are TRBV7-3 and TRBJ2-2; no definite D call. The sample in question was PBMCs, obtained after 24 months of ibrutinib treatment. The receptor comes from a human donor with chronic lymphocytic leukemia. The CDR3 loop is CASSFYSGTGELFF. The CDR3 DNA is TGTGCCAGCAGCTTCTATAGTGGCACCGGGGAGCTGTTTTTT.